The 21 T cell receptor beta chains presented below share a single source sample, sequenced in a study of CD8+ T cells in alopecia areata. The authors extracted RNA and reverse transcribed it into cDNA as the sequencing template. Clones were sequenced by immunoSEQ multiplex PCR, and TCRdb holds only the in-frame ones, with some missing. The data contain around 250,000 clones, less than 80% of them singletons. The input for sequencing was CD4+ T cells sorted from blood, taken at week 0. The receptors originated from a human donor with alopecia areata.

The CDR3 region has the DNA TGTGCCTGGTCAGCGGTATCTGGAAACACCATATATTTT. It yields the protein CAWSAVSGNTIYF. The genes are TRBV30 and TRBJ1-3; D remains ambiguous. This CDR3 spans 13 amino acids. The V gene lost 5 bases and the J gene lost 1 base, with 9 bases spanning the gap. Germline V gene sequence: CDR1 GTSNPN, CDR2 SVGIG (reference sequence).

A few counts support this clone. This chain's CDR3 is CASSYMISGANVLTF. CDR3 nucleotide sequence: TGTGCCAGCAGTTACATGATCTCTGGGGCCAACGTCCTGACTTTC. The chain uses TRBV2 and TRBJ2-6; D unresolved. In germline, CDR1 is SNHLY, CDR2 FYNNEI. Trimming took off 5 bases at V and 0 bases at J, with 8 bases between the two ends. The CDR3 runs to 15 residues.

This clone appeared a few times. The V and J genes are TRBV2 and TRBJ2-1, with TRBD2 identical over 9 bases. This CDR3 spans 15 amino acids. The germline V gene encodes CDR1 SNHLY and CDR2 FYNNEI. Losses at the gene ends were 6 bases for V and 3 bases for J; bases not matched to a gene: 6. The CDR3 reads CASRSVAGVYNEQFF. CDR3 nucleotide sequence: TGTGCCAGCAGGTCGGTAGCGGGGGTCTACAATGAGCAGTTCTTC.

The genes are TRBV29-1 and TRBJ1-1; maybe TRBD1 (5 bases). This CDR3 spans 11 amino acids. Germline CDR1 reads SQVTM; CDR2 reads ANQGSEA. The V end was cut by 4 bases, the J end by 7 bases, with 10 bases between. The CDR3 loop is CSVGGAFEAFF. Written as DNA, the CDR3 is TGCAGCGTTGGAGGGGCCTTTGAAGCTTTCTTT.

The CDR3 nucleotides are TGCAGCGTGCAGGGGGCAGAGACCCAGTACTTC. Translating it yields CSVQGAETQYF. The chain carries TRBV29-1 and TRBJ2-5; 8 positions match TRBD1. Germline V gives CDR1 SQVTM, CDR2 ANQGSEA. The CDR3 covers 11 residues. V gave up 6 bases and J gave up 4 bases; unmatched junction bases: 1.

In this sample, this clone turned up once. The gene calls are TRBV29-1 and TRBJ2-5, with TRBD1 identical over 7 bases. The CDR3 length is 14 residues. V shed 5 bases and J 5 bases; nucleotides not matched to a gene: 11. The germline V gene encodes CDR1 SQVTM and CDR2 ANQGSEA. Here the CDR3 DNA reads TGCAGCGTTCATGGACAGGCTATACTTGAGACCCAGTACTTC. This translates into CSVHGQAILETQYF.

This clone was seen only a few times. The chain recombines TRBV5-4 with TRBJ2-4; D is possibly TRBD1 or TRBD2 (5 bases each). CDR1 SGHNT and CDR2 YYREEE come from the germline V gene (reference sequence). Between the trimmed V and J ends, which lost 0 bases and 5 bases, there was a span of 15 bases. CDR3 size: 16 residues. The CDR3 nucleotides are TGTGCCAGCAGCTTGGATCCGGGACCAAACCAAAACATTCAGTACTTC. It translates to CASSLDPGPNQNIQYF.

This clone was detected only a few times. The chain links TRBV12-5 to TRBJ1-2, with D unclear. Between the trimmed V and J ends, which lost 5 bases and 0 bases, there was a span of 7 bases. In germline, CDR1 is LGHNT, CDR2 FRNRAP. The CDR3 loop spans 13 amino acids. The CDR3 region is CASGPGSNYGYTF. In DNA form, the CDR3 reads TGTGCTAGTGGTCCCGGATCTAACTATGGCTACACCTTC.

J is TRBJ2-6 and V is TRBV5-1; no firm D call. There are 17 residues in the CDR3. Trimming pared 5 bases from V and 0 bases from J, leaving 15 bases between. Germline V lookup: CDR1 SGHRS, CDR2 YFSETQ. This CDR3 is CASSSLRQLSGANVLTF. DNA of the CDR3: TGCGCCAGCAGTTCCTTGAGGCAACTCTCTGGGGCCAACGTCCTGACTTTC.

There are a few counts of this clone. This chain connects TRBV15 to TRBJ2-1; D remains unclear. Trimming took off 0 bases at V and 2 bases at J, with 5 bases between the two ends. The CDR3 runs 14 residues. The germline V gene has CDR1 LNHNV and CDR2 YYDKDF (reference sequence). The CDR3 loop is CATSRDQAYNEQFF. The CDR3, as DNA: TGTGCCACCAGCAGAGATCAAGCCTACAATGAGCAGTTCTTC.

CDR3 in amino acids: CASSQTPRTVYNEQFF. The CDR3 nucleotides are TGTGCCAGCAGTCAGACCCCAAGGACAGTTTACAATGAGCAGTTCTTC. The chain combines TRBV7-9 with TRBJ2-1; possible D gene TRBD1, 6 bases. The germline V and J ends were trimmed by 6 bases and 4 bases, with 19 bases remaining between them. The CDR3 contains 16 residues. Per the germline V gene, CDR1 is SEHNR and CDR2 is FQNEAQ (reference sequence).

The rearrangement uses TRBV9 and TRBJ1-6, with a tentative D call TRBD1 (5 bases). Germline CDR1 and CDR2: SGDLS and YYNGEE. V was trimmed by 3 bases and J by 8 bases, leaving 9 bases between them. This CDR3 is built from 13 residues. The CDR3 sequence is CASSAGQDSPLHF. CDR3 nucleotide sequence: TGTGCCAGCAGCGCTGGACAAGATTCACCCCTCCACTTT.

The chain joins TRBV18 to TRBJ2-1; 7 bases match TRBD1. The ends lost 4 bases at V and 5 bases at J; junction bases unmatched: 2. CDR1 KGHSH and CDR2 LQKENI come from the germline V gene. This CDR3 has 13 residues. CDR3 sequence reads: CASSRDRNNEQFF. CDR3 coding DNA: TGTGCCAGCTCACGGGACAGAAACAATGAGCAGTTCTTC.

The V call is TRBV29-1, the J call TRBJ2-7; possible D gene TRBD2, 6 bases. The CDR3 covers 13 residues. Germline CDR1 is SQVTM and CDR2 is ANQGSEA. Trimming took off 4 bases at V and 4 bases at J, with 14 bases between the two ends. The CDR3 loop reads CSVVEGPRYEQYF. The CDR3 DNA sequence: TGCAGCGTTGTGGAGGGGCCGCGGTACGAGCAGTACTTC.

The chain links TRBV9 to TRBJ2-6; D possibly matches TRBD1 or TRBD2 (7 bases each). CDR1 is SGDLS and CDR2 is YYNGEE in the germline V gene. The CDR3 contains 16 residues. Trimming shortened V by 4 bases and J by 2 bases, and 13 bases separated the two germline ends. The CDR3 DNA follows: TGTGCCAGCAGCCCAGGGGGGGCAGCTGGGGCCAACGTCCTGACTTTC. Translating gives CASSPGGAAGANVLTF.

The chain has TRBV27 and TRBJ2-5; either TRBD1 or TRBD2 may fit D (5 bases each). CDR1 is MNHEY and CDR2 is SMNVEV in the germline V gene (reference sequence). V was cut by 4 bases and J by 5 bases, with 17 bases left in between. CDR3 length equals 15 residues. The chain's CDR3 is CASSSADWGGETQYF. Here the CDR3 DNA reads TGTGCCAGCAGTTCCGCCGACTGGGGCGGGGAGACCCAGTACTTC.

This chain connects TRBV7-3 to TRBJ1-3, with D uncertain. The V end lost 6 bases, the J end lost 2 bases, and 14 bases lay between the germline ends. Germline V gives CDR1 SGHTA, CDR2 FQGTGA. The CDR3 extends over 15 amino acids. The CDR3 spells CASSRDGGTGNTIYF. The DNA for the CDR3 is TGTGCCAGCAGTCGTGACGGAGGGACTGGAAACACCATATATTTT.

This clone was counted once. The chain links TRBV30 to TRBJ2-4; unclear D gene. Germline V CDR1 and CDR2: GTSNPN, SVGIG (reference sequence). This CDR3 spans 13 amino acids. V dropped 1 base and J dropped 0 bases, with 4 bases sitting between them. CDR3 sequence (DNA): TGTGCCTGGAGTGCATCAGCCAAAAACATTCAGTACTTC. Its translation: CAWSASAKNIQYF.

This clone occurred a few times. The chain is built from TRBV13 and TRBJ2-7; TRBD2 agrees at 9 bases. Germline V gene sequence: CDR1 PRHDT, CDR2 FYEKMQ (reference sequence). V lost 5 bases and J lost 4; bases outside the gene matches: 6. The CDR3 runs 14 residues. The CDR3 DNA reads TGTGCCAGCAGCCAGGCTAGCGGGACGTACGAGCAGTACTTC. It encodes CASSQASGTYEQYF.

The chain employs TRBV5-1 and TRBJ2-7; 10 positions agree with TRBD2. CDR1 is SGHRS, CDR2 YFSETQ, per germline. With V trimmed by 4 bases and J by 7 bases, 8 bases remained unmatched. The CDR3 totals 14 residues. The CDR3 reads CASSPEIAGGEQYF. CDR3 coding DNA: TGCGCCAGCAGCCCTGAGATAGCGGGGGGAGAGCAGTACTTC.

In DNA form, the CDR3 reads TGTGCCAGCTCACCATTGGCAGGGCCTGCCTATGGCTACACCTTC. Translation gives CASSPLAGPAYGYTF. The chain joins TRBV18 to TRBJ1-2; the D gene is possibly TRBD1 (5 bases). The V end lost 2 bases, the J end lost 4 bases, and 14 bases lay between the germline ends. Germline V gene data show CDR1 as KGHSH and CDR2 as LQKENI. The CDR3 totals 15 residues.